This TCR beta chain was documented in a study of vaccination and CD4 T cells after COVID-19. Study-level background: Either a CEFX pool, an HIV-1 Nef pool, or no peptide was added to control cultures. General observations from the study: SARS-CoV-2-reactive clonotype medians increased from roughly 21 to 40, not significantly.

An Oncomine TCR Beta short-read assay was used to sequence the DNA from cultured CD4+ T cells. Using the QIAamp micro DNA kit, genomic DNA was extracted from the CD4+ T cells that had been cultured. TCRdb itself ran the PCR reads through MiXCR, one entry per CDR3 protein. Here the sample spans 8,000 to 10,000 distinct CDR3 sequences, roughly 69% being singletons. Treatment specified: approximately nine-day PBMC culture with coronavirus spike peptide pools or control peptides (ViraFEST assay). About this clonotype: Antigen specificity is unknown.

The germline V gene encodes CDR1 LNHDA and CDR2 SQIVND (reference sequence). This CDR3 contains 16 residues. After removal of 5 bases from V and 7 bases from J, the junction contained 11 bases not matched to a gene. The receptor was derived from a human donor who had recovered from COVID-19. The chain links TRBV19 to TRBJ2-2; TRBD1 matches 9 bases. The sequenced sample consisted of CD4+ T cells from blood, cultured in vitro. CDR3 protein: CASSRGQGKSYGELFF. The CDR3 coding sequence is TGTGCCAGTAGTCGCGGACAGGGGAAATCCTACGGGGAGCTGTTTTTT.